This T cell receptor beta chain was sequenced in a study of cytomegalovirus exposure and HLA in healthy donors. Amplification used 60 Vbeta primers and 13 Jbeta primers. Using immunoSEQ multiplex PCR, the repertoire was profiled, and TCRdb retains in-frame clones only, with some absent. The sample includes approximately 130,000 clones, over 65% of them seen just once. The table lists this clone with a few counts. Its target is unknown. Broader study findings: Apart from CMV serostatus, no immune exposure information was available. Donors were assumed by presence/absence analyses to have roughly uniform sequencing depth.

Sequencing input: PBMCs. The sequence came from a man aged 50 or older in good health and CMV-seronegative.

The CDR3 nucleotides read TGTGCCAGCAGCTTCAGACAGGTCGGGAACACTGAAGCTTTCTTT. It specifies CASSFRQVGNTEAFF. V usage is TRBV7-2 and J usage is TRBJ1-1; D perhaps matches TRBD1 (6 bases). CDR1 is SGHTA, CDR2 FQGNSA, per germline. The CDR3 has 15 amino acids. Trimming pared 3 bases from V and 1 base from J, leaving 12 bases between.